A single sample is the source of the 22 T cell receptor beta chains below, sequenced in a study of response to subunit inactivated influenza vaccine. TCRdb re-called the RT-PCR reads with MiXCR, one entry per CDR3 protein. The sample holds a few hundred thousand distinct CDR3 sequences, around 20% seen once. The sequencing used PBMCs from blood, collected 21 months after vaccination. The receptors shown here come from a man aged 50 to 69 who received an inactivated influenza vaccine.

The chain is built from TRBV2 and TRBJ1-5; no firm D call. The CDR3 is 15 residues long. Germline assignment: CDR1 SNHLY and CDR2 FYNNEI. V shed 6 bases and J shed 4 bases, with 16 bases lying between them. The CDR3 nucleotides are TGTGCCAGCAGCGCGAGACCGCCTGGGAATCAGCCCCAGCATTTT. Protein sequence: CASSARPPGNQPQHF.

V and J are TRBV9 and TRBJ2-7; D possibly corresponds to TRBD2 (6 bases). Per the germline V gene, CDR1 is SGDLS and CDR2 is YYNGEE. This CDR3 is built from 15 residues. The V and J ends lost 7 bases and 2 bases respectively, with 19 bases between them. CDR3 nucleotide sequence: TGTGCCAGCCGTGTACTCAGCGGGCGCACCTACGAGCAGTACTTC. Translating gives CASRVLSGRTYEQYF.

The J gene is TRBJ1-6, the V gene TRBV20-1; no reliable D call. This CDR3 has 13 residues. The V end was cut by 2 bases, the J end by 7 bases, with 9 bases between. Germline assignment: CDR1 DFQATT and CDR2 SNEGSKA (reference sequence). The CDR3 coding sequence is TGCAGTGCTAGATCGGCCCCCAATTCACCCCTCCACTTT. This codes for CSARSAPNSPLHF.

The CDR3 bases are TGCGCCAGCAGCGGGGCGACAGGGCCGAGCTCCTACGAGCAGTACTTC. Encoded protein: CASSGATGPSSYEQYF. The chain links TRBV5-1 to TRBJ2-7, with 7 bases aligning to TRBD1. This CDR3 contains 16 residues. The junction had 10 bases not matched to a gene; V was cut back by 4 bases and J by 0 bases. From germline, CDR1 is SGHRS and CDR2 YFSETQ.

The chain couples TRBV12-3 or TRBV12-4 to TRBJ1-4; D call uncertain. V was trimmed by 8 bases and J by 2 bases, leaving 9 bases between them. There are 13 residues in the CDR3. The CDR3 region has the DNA TGTGCCAGCGGGGAGTCCACTAATGAAAAACTGTTTTTT. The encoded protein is CASGESTNEKLFF.

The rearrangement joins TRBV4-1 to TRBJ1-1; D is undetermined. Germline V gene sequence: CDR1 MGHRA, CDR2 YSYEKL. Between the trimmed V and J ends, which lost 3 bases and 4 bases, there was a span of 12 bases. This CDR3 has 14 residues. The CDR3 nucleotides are TGCGCCAGCAGCCACCCCCGTGTTAGCACTGAAGCTTTCTTT. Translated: CASSHPRVSTEAFF.

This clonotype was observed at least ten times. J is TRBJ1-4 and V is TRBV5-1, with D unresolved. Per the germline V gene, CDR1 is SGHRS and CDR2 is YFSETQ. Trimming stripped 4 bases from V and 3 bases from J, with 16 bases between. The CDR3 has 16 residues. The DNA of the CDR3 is TGCGCCAGCAGCCACGACGCGTGGGCATCTAATGAAAAACTGTTTTTT. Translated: CASSHDAWASNEKLFF. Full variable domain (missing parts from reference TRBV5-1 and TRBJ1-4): KAGVTQTPRYLIKTRGQQVTLSCSPISGHRSVSWYQQTPGQGLQFLFEYFSETQRNKGNFPGRFSGRQFSNSRSEMNVSTLELGDSALYLCASSHDAWASNEKLFFGSGTQLSVL.

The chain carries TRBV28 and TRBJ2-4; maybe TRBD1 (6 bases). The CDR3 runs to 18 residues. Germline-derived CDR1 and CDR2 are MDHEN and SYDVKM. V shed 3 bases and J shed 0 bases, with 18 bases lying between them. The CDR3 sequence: CASSLVQGRFLAKNIQYF. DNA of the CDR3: TGTGCCAGCAGTTTGGTCCAGGGGCGATTCCTAGCCAAAAACATTCAGTACTTC.

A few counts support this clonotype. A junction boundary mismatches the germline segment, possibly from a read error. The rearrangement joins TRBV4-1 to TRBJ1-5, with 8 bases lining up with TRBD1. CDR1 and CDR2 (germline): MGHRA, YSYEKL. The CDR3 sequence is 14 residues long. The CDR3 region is CASSGAGGNQPQHF. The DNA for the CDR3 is TGCGCCAGCAGCGGGGCAGGGGGCAACCAGCCCCAGCATTTT.

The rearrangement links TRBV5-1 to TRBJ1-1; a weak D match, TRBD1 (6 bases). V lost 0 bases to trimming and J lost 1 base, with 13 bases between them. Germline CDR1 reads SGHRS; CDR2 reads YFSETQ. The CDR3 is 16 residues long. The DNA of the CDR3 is TGCGCCAGCAGCTTGGCAGAGGTACAGGGGAACACTGAAGCTTTCTTT. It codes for CASSLAEVQGNTEAFF.

This CDR3 is CASKVGPGGTEAFF. CDR3 coding DNA: TGTGCCAGTAAGGTCGGACCAGGGGGCACTGAAGCTTTCTTT. The genes are TRBV19 and TRBJ1-1, with TRBD1 matching over 7 bases. This CDR3 has 14 amino acids. In germline, CDR1 is LNHDA, CDR2 SQIVND (reference sequence). The junction had 9 bases not matched to a gene; V was cut back by 7 bases and J by 4 bases.

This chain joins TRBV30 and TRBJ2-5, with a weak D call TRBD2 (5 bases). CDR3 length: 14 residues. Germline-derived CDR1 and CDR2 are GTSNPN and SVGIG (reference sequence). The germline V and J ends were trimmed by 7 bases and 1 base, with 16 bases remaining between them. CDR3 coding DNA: TGTGCCTCCCGAACCCCCGGGATCCAAGAGACCCAGTACTTC. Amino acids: CASRTPGIQETQYF. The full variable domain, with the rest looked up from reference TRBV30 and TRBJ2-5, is SQTIHQWPATLVQPVGSPLSLECTVEGTSNPNLYWYRQAAGRGLQLLFYSVGIGQISSEVPQNLSASRPQDRQFILSSKKLLLSDSGFYLCASRTPGIQETQYFGPGTRLLVL.

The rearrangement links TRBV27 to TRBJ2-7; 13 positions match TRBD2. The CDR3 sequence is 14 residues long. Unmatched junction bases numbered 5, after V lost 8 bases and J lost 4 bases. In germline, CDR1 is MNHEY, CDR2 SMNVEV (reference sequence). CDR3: CASGSGLAGYEQYF. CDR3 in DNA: TGTGCCAGCGGTTCGGGACTAGCGGGGTACGAGCAGTACTTC.

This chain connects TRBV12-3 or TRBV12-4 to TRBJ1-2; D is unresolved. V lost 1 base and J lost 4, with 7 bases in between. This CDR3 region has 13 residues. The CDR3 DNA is TGTGCCAGCAGTTTAGGGGAGCGCTATGGCTACACCTTC. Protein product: CASSLGERYGYTF.

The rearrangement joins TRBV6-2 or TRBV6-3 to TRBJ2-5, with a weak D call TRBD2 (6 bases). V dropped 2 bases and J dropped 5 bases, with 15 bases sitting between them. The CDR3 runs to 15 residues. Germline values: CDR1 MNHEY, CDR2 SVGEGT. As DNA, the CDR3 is TGTGCCAGCAGTTACCGGGGGTACGGCATCGAGACCCAGTACTTC. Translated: CASSYRGYGIETQYF.

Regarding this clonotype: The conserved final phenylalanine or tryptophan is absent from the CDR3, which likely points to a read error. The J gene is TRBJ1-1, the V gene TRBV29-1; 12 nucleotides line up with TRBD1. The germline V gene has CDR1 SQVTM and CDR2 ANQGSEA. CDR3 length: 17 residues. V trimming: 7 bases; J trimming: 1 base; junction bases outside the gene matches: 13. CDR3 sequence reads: CSAGGQGANTRNTEAFS. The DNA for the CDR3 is TGCAGCGCCGGGGGACAGGGGGCGAATACTAGGAACACTGAAGCTTTCTCT.

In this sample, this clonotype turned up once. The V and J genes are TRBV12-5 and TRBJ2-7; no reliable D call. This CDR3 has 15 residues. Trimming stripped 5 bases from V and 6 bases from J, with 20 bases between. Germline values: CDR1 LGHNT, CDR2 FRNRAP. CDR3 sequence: CASGPRGRWIFEQYF. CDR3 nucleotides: TGTGCTAGTGGTCCCCGCGGACGGTGGATTTTCGAGCAGTACTTC.

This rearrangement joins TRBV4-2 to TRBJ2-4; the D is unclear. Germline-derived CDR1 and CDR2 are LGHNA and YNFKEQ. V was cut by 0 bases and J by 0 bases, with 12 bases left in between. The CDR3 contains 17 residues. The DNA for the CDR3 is TGTGCCAGCAGCCAAGAGAGAACGGCAATAGCCAAAAACATTCAGTACTTC. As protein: CASSQERTAIAKNIQYF.

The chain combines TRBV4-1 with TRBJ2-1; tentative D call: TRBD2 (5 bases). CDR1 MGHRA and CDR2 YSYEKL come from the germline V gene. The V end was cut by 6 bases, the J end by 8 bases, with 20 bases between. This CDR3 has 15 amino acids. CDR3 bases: TGCGCCAGCAGGGGCGGCGGGCTCTTTGAGTATGAGCAGTTCTTC. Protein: CASRGGGLFEYEQFF.

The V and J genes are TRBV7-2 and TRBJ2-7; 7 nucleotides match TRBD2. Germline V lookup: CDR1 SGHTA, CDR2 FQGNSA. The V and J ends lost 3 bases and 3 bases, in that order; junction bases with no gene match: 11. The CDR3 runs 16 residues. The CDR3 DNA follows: TGTGCCAGCAGCTTCATGGCTCTAGCGGACGGCTACGAGCAGTACTTC. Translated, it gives CASSFMALADGYEQYF.

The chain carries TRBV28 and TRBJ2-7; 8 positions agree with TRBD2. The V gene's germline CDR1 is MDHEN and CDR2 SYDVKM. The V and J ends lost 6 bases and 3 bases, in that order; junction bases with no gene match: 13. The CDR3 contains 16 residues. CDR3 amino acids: CASSPPQRGILYEQYF. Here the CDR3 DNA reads TGTGCCAGCAGCCCCCCGCAGCGGGGGATCCTCTACGAGCAGTACTTC.

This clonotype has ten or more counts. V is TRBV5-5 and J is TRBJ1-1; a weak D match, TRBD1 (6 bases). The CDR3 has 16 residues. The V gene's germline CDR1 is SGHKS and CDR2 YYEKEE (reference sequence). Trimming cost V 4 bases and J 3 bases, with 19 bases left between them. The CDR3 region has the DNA TGTGCCAGCAGCGCCGTCTGGGGGCTTGTTTACACTGAAGCTTTCTTT. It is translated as CASSAVWGLVYTEAFF.